This TCR beta chain was identified during a study of T-cell memory formation after mild COVID-19. In TCRdb, the 5' RACE reads were re-called with MiXCR into one record per CDR3 protein. The sample has about 320,000 distinct CDR3 sequences, more than 13% seen once. Study-wide results and caveats: In pre-infection memory, a portion of responding clones appeared, which suggested that cross-reactive memory joined.

With respect to this clonotype: Its antigen is as yet unknown.

V was cut by 3 bases and J by 2 bases, with 8 bases left in between. There are 12 residues in the CDR3. Germline CDR1 is DFQATT and CDR2 is SNEGSKA (reference sequence). The chain combines TRBV20-1 with TRBJ2-7; D perhaps matches TRBD1 (5 bases). The clonotype comes from a man between 18 and 29 years old who had mild COVID-19 (a few samples of this study predate the infection). Cell type and time point are not known. Sequencing was carried out using PBMCs or a T cell subset sorted from them (not recorded which). The CDR3 here is CSARETAYEQYV. The CDR3 DNA reads TGCAGTGCTAGGGAGACAGCCTACGAGCAGTACGTC.